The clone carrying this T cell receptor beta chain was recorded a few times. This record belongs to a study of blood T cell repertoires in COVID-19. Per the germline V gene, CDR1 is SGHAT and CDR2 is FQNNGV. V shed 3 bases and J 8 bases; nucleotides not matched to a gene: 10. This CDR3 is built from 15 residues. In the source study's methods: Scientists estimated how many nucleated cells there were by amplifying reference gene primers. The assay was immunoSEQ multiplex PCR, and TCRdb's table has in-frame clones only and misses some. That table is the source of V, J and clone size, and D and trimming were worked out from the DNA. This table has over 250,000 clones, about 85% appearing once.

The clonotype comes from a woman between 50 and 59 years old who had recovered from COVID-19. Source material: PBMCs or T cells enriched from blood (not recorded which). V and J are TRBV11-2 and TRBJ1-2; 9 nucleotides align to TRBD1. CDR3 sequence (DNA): TGTGCCAGCAGCTTGGCCGGGACAGGGCTACGGGGCTACACCTTC. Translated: CASSLAGTGLRGYTF.